This T cell receptor beta chain is from a study of response to subunit inactivated influenza vaccine. Study-wide findings and caveats: That few new T cells are recruited by each seasonal influenza vaccination was the authors' suggestion.

Per germline, CDR1 SGHRS and CDR2 YFSETQ. The germline V and J ends were trimmed by 3 bases and 2 bases, with 11 bases remaining between them. The CDR3 covers 15 residues. TCRdb passed the RT-PCR reads through MiXCR, listing each CDR3 protein once. The sample comprises hundreds of thousands of distinct CDR3 sequences, 15% to 19% of which are singletons, and about 9.9% rests with the top ten. This clonotype was recorded a few times. Its antigen remains unidentified. J is TRBJ2-2 and V is TRBV5-1; unclear D gene. The input for sequencing was PBMCs from blood, taken 12 days after vaccination. The sequence came from a man aged 50 to 59 who received an inactivated influenza vaccine. The DNA of the CDR3 is TGCGCCAGCAGCTCGAGTGGGCTTAACACCGGGGAGCTGTTTTTT. Its translation: CASSSSGLNTGELFF.